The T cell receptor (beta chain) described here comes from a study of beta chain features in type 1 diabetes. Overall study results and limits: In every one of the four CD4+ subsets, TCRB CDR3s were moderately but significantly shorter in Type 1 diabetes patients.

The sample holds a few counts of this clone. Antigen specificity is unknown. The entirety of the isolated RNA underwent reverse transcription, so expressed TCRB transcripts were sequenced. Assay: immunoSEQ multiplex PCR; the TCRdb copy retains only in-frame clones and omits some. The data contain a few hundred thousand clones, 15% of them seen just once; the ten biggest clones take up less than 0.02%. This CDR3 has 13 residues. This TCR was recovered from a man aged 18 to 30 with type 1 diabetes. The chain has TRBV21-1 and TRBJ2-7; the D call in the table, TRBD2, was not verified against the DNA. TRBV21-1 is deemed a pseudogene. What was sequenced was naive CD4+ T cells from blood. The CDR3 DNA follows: TGTGCCACCTTACCGGGACTTCTCTACGAGCAGTACTTC. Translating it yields CATLPGLLYEQYF.